Listed below are T cell receptor beta chains from one sample, sequenced in a study of cytomegalovirus exposure and HLA in healthy donors. Data came from immunoSEQ multiplex PCR; TCRdb stores just in-frame clones and leaves some out. The sample has 250,000 to 300,000 clones, 70% to 90% seen once. The specimen was PBMCs. These receptors were collected from a woman between 40 and 50 years old in good health and CMV-seropositive. The CDR3 runs from the conserved cysteine through the conserved F or W. Each record gives: CDR3 length, clone size, D gene, V gene, J gene, CDR3 DNA, CDR3 protein. D genes are given only for firm matches. Clone size, where shown, is once, few, many, or a class for clones that have expanded.

>14|.|.|TRBV2|TRBJ1-4
TGTGCCAGCAGTGAAATGTCAGGGGCTGAAAAACTGTTTTTT
CASSEMSGAEKLFF
>13|.|.|TRBV27|TRBJ2-1
TGTGCCAGCAGTTTGGAGCCCAGTACTGAGCAGTTCTTC
CASSLEPSTEQFF
>14|.|TRBD1|TRBV18|TRBJ1-6
TGTGCCAGCTCACCTCAGGGGGACACTTCACCCCTCCACTTT
CASSPQGDTSPLHF
>15|.|TRBD2|TRBV4-3|TRBJ2-1
TGCGCCAGCGCCCAGGGCGGGGGGGTCAGGAATGAGCAGTTCTTC
CASAQGGGVRNEQFF
>16|.|.|TRBV28|TRBJ1-4
TGTGCCAGCAGATTGTCCGGGACGGGGAGGAATGAAAAACTGTTTTTT
CASRLSGTGRNEKLFF
>15|.|TRBD1|TRBV15|TRBJ2-1
TGTGCCACCAGCGCCAGACAGGGCCTCTCCGATGAGCAGTTCTTC
CATSARQGLSDEQFF
>15|.|.|TRBV19|TRBJ1-2
TGTGCCAGTAGTATAACTCCCTCAACTGATTATGGCTACACCTTC
CASSITPSTDYGYTF
>15|.|.|TRBV28|TRBJ1-2
TGTGCCAGCAGCTCGACAGGCGGGGGAAACTATGGCTACACCTTC
CASSSTGGGNYGYTF
>15|.|.|TRBV9|TRBJ2-7
TGTGCCAGCAGCGTAGAGTCGGGTGTAACCTACGAGCAGTACTTC
CASSVESGVTYEQYF
>15|.|TRBD1|TRBV27|TRBJ1-6
TGTGCCAGCACCTTATCCACAGGGGTCAATTCACCCCTCCACTTT
CASTLSTGVNSPLHF
>14|.|TRBD1|TRBV7-6|TRBJ1-1
TGTGCCAGCAGCTCCTCCGGGACAGGGGCTGAAGCTTTCTTT
CASSSSGTGAEAFF
>14|once|.|TRBV19|TRBJ1-1
TGTGCCAGTAGTATAGGGGGGGATGGCCCTGAAGCTTTCTTT
CASSIGGDGPEAFF
>16|.|.|TRBV7-2|TRBJ1-3
TGTGCCAGCAGCTTAGGCAGGCCAGGGGCTGGAAACACCATATATTTT
CASSLGRPGAGNTIYF
>16|.|TRBD2|TRBV9|TRBJ2-1
TGTGCCAGCAGCGTAGGGGGACTAGCGGGAGTACATGAGCAGTTCTTC
CASSVGGLAGVHEQFF
>16|few|TRBD1|TRBV28|TRBJ1-6
TGTGCCAGCAGTTTAGGGACAGGGAGCAGGAATTCACCCCTCCACTTT
CASSLGTGSRNSPLHF
>16|.|TRBD2|TRBV5-4|TRBJ2-1
TGTGCCAGCAGCCCACCCGGGACTAGCGGTTACAATGAGCAGTTCTTC
CASSPPGTSGYNEQFF
>12|.|.|TRBV11-2|TRBJ2-7
TGTGCCAGCAGCTCCTCGACAGGCGAGCAGTACTTC
CASSSSTGEQYF
>15|few|TRBD1|TRBV30|TRBJ1-1
TGTGCCTGGAGCGCCAGGACAGGGGGCAACACTGAAGCTTTCTTT
CAWSARTGGNTEAFF
>16|.|.|TRBV6-6|TRBJ1-1
TGTGCCAGCAGTTACCCTTTGGGGGGGCTGAACACTGAAGCTTTCTTT
CASSYPLGGLNTEAFF
>17|.|TRBD2|TRBV11-2|TRBJ2-7
TGTGCCAGCAGCTTAGAGCCTAGCGGGAGGCCTACCTACGAGCAGTACTTC
CASSLEPSGRPTYEQYF
>14|.|.|TRBV7-2|TRBJ2-7
TGTGCCAGCAGCCCCGAGGCGAGTGCCTACGAGCAGTACTTC
CASSPEASAYEQYF
>16|once|.|TRBV15|TRBJ1-1
TGTGCCACCAGCAGAGATAGGACACGAATGAACACTGAAGCTTTCTTT
CATSRDRTRMNTEAFF
>14|.|.|TRBV5-4|TRBJ2-1
TGTGCCAGCAGCGTGGGACTGCTTTACAATGAGCAGTTCTTC
CASSVGLLYNEQFF
>15|few|TRBD2|TRBV5-4|TRBJ2-7
TGTGCCAGCAGCCTAGGGACTAGCGGTACCTACGAGCAGTACTTC
CASSLGTSGTYEQYF